This TCR beta chain was recovered during a study of shared clonotypes between healthy human individuals. Study in general: Three CD4 naive, three CD4 memory, two CD8 naive and one CD8 memory plate were used per donor.

Overall study results and limits: Among the subsets, naive ones generally showed larger estimated richness than memory ones.

Replicate PCRs run on sorted subsets employed around 200 ng DNA, approximately 30,000 T cell genomes. Produced via immunoSEQ multiplex PCR; TCRdb's table is partial and in-frame only. The data hold fewer than 1.4 million clones, with around 78% observed a single time. On this clone itself: Its antigen is not known.

This clonotype was sampled from a man aged 18 to 35 in good health. Some clones in this sample may be carry-over from other donors' samples. Sequences were obtained from memory CD4+ T cells from PBMCs. The sample's subset: CD45RA-negative fraction.

The CDR3 DNA is TGTGCCAGTAGTCAGGGGGCCGGGGAGCTGTTTTTT. Residues: CASSQGAGELFF. This chain joins TRBV19 and TRBJ2-2, with TRBD1 identical over 7 bases. V shed 5 bases and J 6 bases; nucleotides not matched to a gene: 0. Germline V lookup: CDR1 LNHDA, CDR2 SQIVND (reference sequence). The CDR3 loop spans 12 amino acids.